The T cell receptor beta chain under discussion was sequenced for a study of shared clonotypes between healthy human individuals. About the research overall: Donors consisted of two women and a few men between 18 and 49. Whole-study results and caveats: All-four-donor shared clonotypes had higher generation probabilities than non-shared clonotypes did. Between four donors, naive CD4 clonotypes were shared at a level of about 5%.

In the CD4+ fraction, cells were divided into CD45RA+ naive and CD45RA-negative memory subsets. This clone was detected only once. What it recognizes is unknown. The repertoire was sequenced with immunoSEQ multiplex PCR; TCRdb's copy has only in-frame clones and lacks some. The sample lists 2 million to 2.5 million clones, 85% to 95% occurring once. Looked up from germline, CDR1 is LNHDA and CDR2 is SQIVND (reference sequence). This CDR3 is built from 16 residues. Trimming removed 9 bases at V and 2 bases at J, with 22 bases between. The sample taken for sequencing was naive CD4+ T cells from PBMCs. Subset of the sample: CD45RA+ positively selected. This TCR derives from a man between 18 and 35 years old in good health. Some clones in this sample may be carry-over from other donors' samples. This rearrangement joins TRBV19 to TRBJ1-2; maybe TRBD1 (6 bases). Written as DNA, the CDR3 is TGTGCCAGCCCCGCCATTCAGGGGAGGGGAAACTATGGCTACACCTTC. It codes for CASPAIQGRGNYGYTF.